This TCR beta chain came from a study of blood T cell repertoires in COVID-19. Repertoires were generated with immunoSEQ multiplex PCR, while TCRdb's copy carries only in-frame clones and drops some. The repertoire holds about 200,000 clones, with 82% as singletons. Categorization into cohorts depended on clinical history that participants reported. Germline CDR1 SGHVS, CDR2 FNYEAQ. The CDR3 has 16 amino acids. V gave up 0 bases and J gave up 5 bases, with 16 bases separating them. This clone was recorded once. Sequencing was carried out using PBMCs or T cells enriched from blood (not recorded which). The rearrangement joins TRBV7-6 to TRBJ2-5; tentative D call: TRBD1 (8 bases). The clonotype comes from a man aged 35-49 years who had recovered from COVID-19. The CDR3 protein is CASSLASGQGGETQYF. The CDR3, as DNA: TGTGCCAGCAGCTTAGCATCTGGACAGGGAGGGGAGACCCAGTACTTC.